This T cell receptor (beta chain) is drawn from a study of T-cell reconstitution after alpha-beta-depleted transplantation in children. Germline CDR1 and CDR2: MGHDK and SYGVNS. V lost 8 bases and J lost 7, with 14 bases in between. The CDR3 runs to 12 residues. Researchers prepared the TCRbeta library using unique molecular identifiers, the study reports. TCRdb analysed the PCR reads with MiXCR anew, one entry per CDR3 protein. The sample shows around 530,000 distinct CDR3 sequences, 32% of them seen only once. The chain carries TRBV25-1 and TRBJ1-1, with TRBD1 as a possible D gene (5 bases). This sample comprised PBMCs from the stem cell graft donor, obtained from the stem cell graft. The receptor was derived from a human donor who donated a stem cell graft to a child with aplastic anemia. The CDR3, as DNA: TGTGCCAGCGGACGGGGACTTGTTGAAGCTTTCTTT. Protein sequence: CASGRGLVEAFF.